This T cell receptor (beta chain) was profiled in a study of OX40 agonist ivuxolimab in advanced cancers. On the study more broadly: Patients received intravenous ivuxolimab every 2 weeks at 0.01 to 10 mg/kg. Therapy given before enrollment (anti-PD-1, anti-PD-L1 or anti-CTLA-4) was allowed, and 40% had some.

Trimming removed 2 bases from V and 3 bases from J; junction bases left unmatched: 4. The CDR3 is made up of 15 amino acids. The germline V gene has CDR1 LNHDA and CDR2 SQIVND (reference sequence). With regard to this clone: Its specificity is not known.

The study, taken as a whole, reports: Relative to CD4+, CD8+ T cells held more expanded clones on average.

Sequencing was performed with immunoSEQ multiplex PCR; in TCRdb, only in-frame clones are kept and a portion is missing. The sample carries 80,000 to 95,000 clones, about 90% recorded once. This specimen consisted of CD4+ or CD8+ T cells sorted from blood, obtained in a trial of the OX40 agonist ivuxolimab. This TCR came from an adult with an advanced solid tumor such as melanoma, head and neck, liver or kidney cancer. The J gene is TRBJ2-1, the V gene TRBV19; 7 bases agree with TRBD2. CDR3 DNA sequence: TGTGCCAGTAGTATAAGCGGGACTGGCTACAATGAGCAGTTCTTC. It codes for CASSISGTGYNEQFF.